These 25 T cell receptor beta chains originate from one sample sequenced in a study of patients and donors after allogeneic stem cell transplantation. TCRdb fed the RT-PCR reads into MiXCR, producing one record per CDR3 protein. This sample has about 960,000 distinct CDR3 sequences; about a sixth occur once, and the top ten carry 5% to 7.5%. Sequenced sample: blood, either unsorted or a sorted T cell fraction (not recorded which). Source of these receptors: a human donor who was either an allogeneic HSCT recipient or a stem cell or donor lymphocyte infusion donor (not recorded which). It is not recorded whose cells these are; they may come from a transplant donor.

Ten or more counts support this clonotype. This chain links TRBV12-3 or TRBV12-4 with TRBJ1-2; D unresolved. V lost 7 bases and J 5 bases, leaving 11 bases between the germline ends. The CDR3 has 12 amino acids. CDR3 bases: TGTGCCAGCACGCTAGGGATATATGGCTACACCTTC. This codes for CASTLGIYGYTF.

This clonotype was seen a single time. V gene TRBV11-1 combines with J gene TRBJ2-1; 14 nucleotides line up with TRBD2. The CDR3 spans 20 residues. The germline gives CDR1 SGHAT, CDR2 FQDESV (reference sequence). V lost 5 bases and J lost 2; bases outside the gene matches: 14. This CDR3 reads CASSLTWGLAGDKTYNEQFF. DNA of the CDR3: TGTGCCAGCAGCCTAACTTGGGGACTAGCGGGGGACAAAACCTACAATGAGCAGTTCTTC.

The rearrangement links TRBV10-3 to TRBJ1-1, with 10 bases fitting TRBD1. There are 14 residues in the CDR3. After removal of 8 bases from V and 4 bases from J, the junction contained 7 bases not matched to a gene. Germline loops: CDR1 ENHRY, CDR2 SYGVKD. CDR3 protein: CAIEAGQGRTEAFF. The CDR3 DNA sequence: TGTGCCATCGAAGCGGGACAGGGGCGCACTGAAGCTTTCTTT.

As DNA, the CDR3 is TGTGCCAGCAGTGTGGGGGTCGCTGAAGCTTTCTTT. Translating gives CASSVGVAEAFF. The chain links TRBV2 to TRBJ1-1; a possible D gene is TRBD1 (5 bases). The CDR3 is 12 amino acids. V shed 4 bases and J shed 6 bases, with 9 bases lying between them. Germline loops: CDR1 SNHLY, CDR2 FYNNEI.

This clonotype was observed a handful of times. The V and J genes are TRBV7-9 and TRBJ2-3; TRBD1 aligns across 8 bases. The CDR3 loop spans 15 amino acids. J gave up 4 bases and V 1 base, and 4 bases lay outside the gene matches. Germline loops: CDR1 SEHNR, CDR2 FQNEAQ (reference sequence). CDR3: CASSLVNRGADTQYF. The CDR3 DNA follows: TGTGCCAGCAGCTTAGTTAACAGGGGGGCAGATACGCAGTATTTT.

This clonotype has only a few counts. DNA for the CDR3: TGTGCCAGCACCTTACAGGGGGAAAAACTGTTTTTT. This encodes CASTLQGEKLFF. V is TRBV12-3 or TRBV12-4 and J is TRBJ1-4, with TRBD1 matching over 7 bases. After removal of 7 bases from V and 8 bases from J, the junction contained 4 bases not matched to a gene. CDR3 length: 12 residues.

The chain joins TRBV7-3 to TRBJ2-1; D ambiguous. This CDR3 spans 12 amino acids. Trimming took off 4 bases at V and 8 bases at J, with 9 bases between the two ends. CDR1 is SGHTA and CDR2 is FQGTGA in the germline V gene. This CDR3 reads CASSSDGYEQFF. For the CDR3, the DNA is TGTGCCAGCAGCTCAGACGGATATGAGCAGTTCTTC.

This clonotype has more than one count but fewer than ten. In nucleotides, the CDR3 is TGTGCCAGCCGCGTAGCTGGGGGGGCTGAGTGGGATACGCAGTATTTT. Protein: CASRVAGGAEWDTQYF. V is TRBV12-3 or TRBV12-4 and J is TRBJ2-3; D is perhaps TRBD2 (7 bases). V was pared by 8 bases and J by 6 bases, with 24 bases between. CDR3 size: 16 residues.

The gene calls are TRBV7-2 and TRBJ1-1, with D uncertain. The CDR3 has 12 amino acids. V gave up 6 bases and J gave up 6 bases, with 11 bases separating them. Germline CDR1 SGHTA, CDR2 FQGNSA. DNA for the CDR3: TGTGCCAGCAGTTTGGATCTACCTGAAGCTTTCTTT. The encoded protein is CASSLDLPEAFF.

This clonotype showed up just a few times. The chain employs TRBV12-5 and TRBJ2-5, with a possible D match to TRBD2 (5 bases). V gave up 0 bases and J gave up 4 bases, with 9 bases separating them. The CDR3 contains 14 residues. CDR1 and CDR2 (germline): LGHNT, FRNRAP. CDR3 sequence (DNA): TGTGCTAGTGGTTTGGTAGGACTCGGAGAGACCCAGTACTTC. Residues: CASGLVGLGETQYF.

This clonotype was counted between two and nine times. This sequence joins TRBV27 and TRBJ2-6, with 8 bases fitting TRBD1. The length of the CDR3 is 16 residues. V was pared by 5 bases and J by 0 bases, with 3 bases of the junction left unmatched. Germline assignment: CDR1 MNHEY and CDR2 SMNVEV (reference sequence). The CDR3 loop is CASSRQGPSGANVLTF. As DNA, the CDR3 is TGTGCCAGCAGTAGACAGGGGCCCTCTGGGGCCAACGTCCTGACTTTC. The full variable domain, completed using reference TRBV27 and TRBJ2-6, is EAQVTQNPRYLITVTGKKLTVTCSQNMNHEYMSWYRQDPGLGLRQIYYSMNVEVTDKGDVPEGYKVSRKEKRNFPLILESPSPNQTSLYFCASSRQGPSGANVLTFGAGSRLTVL.

This clonotype came up a few times. This sequence joins TRBV6-2 or TRBV6-3 and TRBJ2-6; D not certain. Trimming took off 7 bases at V and 1 base at J, with 14 bases between the two ends. Per the germline V gene, CDR1 is MNHEY and CDR2 is SVGEGT. This CDR3 has 16 residues. CDR3 region: CASTTRRRSGANVLTF. CDR3 DNA: TGTGCCAGCACGACACGAAGACGGTCTGGGGCCAACGTCCTGACTTTC.

This rearrangement joins TRBV7-2 to TRBJ2-3; TRBD1 matches 8 bases. The trim removed 5 bases at V and 0 bases at J, leaving 4 bases unmatched. Germline V lookup: CDR1 SGHTA, CDR2 FQGNSA. The CDR3 totals 15 residues. CDR3 residues: CASSNGQGSTDTQYF. As DNA, the CDR3 is TGTGCCAGCAGCAATGGACAGGGTAGCACAGATACGCAGTATTTT.

This clonotype was seen only a few times. J is TRBJ1-6 and V is TRBV20-1, with 7 nucleotides matching TRBD1. The CDR3 has 14 amino acids. Unmatched junction bases numbered 5, after V lost 3 bases and J lost 6 bases. Per germline, CDR1 DFQATT and CDR2 SNEGSKA (reference sequence). The CDR3 is CSARRDSLNSPLHF. CDR3 coding DNA: TGCAGTGCTAGGCGGGACAGCCTTAATTCACCCCTCCACTTT.

This clonotype was counted at least ten times. The chain recombines TRBV5-1 with TRBJ1-1, with 7 bases aligning to TRBD1. The ends lost 4 bases at V and 3 bases at J; junction bases unmatched: 6. The CDR3 extends over 14 amino acids. Germline V gives CDR1 SGHRS, CDR2 YFSETQ. The CDR3 protein is CASSAGQRDTEAFF. The CDR3 nucleotides are TGCGCCAGCAGCGCGGGACAGAGGGACACTGAAGCTTTCTTT.

This clonotype was found many times. The chain has TRBV29-1 and TRBJ1-1; D not resolved. Trimming shortened V by 3 bases and J by 1 base, and 9 bases separated the two germline ends. Germline loops: CDR1 SQVTM, CDR2 ANQGSEA. CDR3 size: 13 residues. The CDR3 DNA reads as TGCAGCGTTGATGCCGTGGGGAACACTGAAGCTTTCTTT. This sequence encodes CSVDAVGNTEAFF.

This clonotype was counted a few times. This chain's CDR3 is CSARGGAPGSGANVLTF. In DNA, the CDR3 is TGCAGTGCTAGGGGGGGGGCTCCGGGATCTGGGGCCAACGTCCTGACTTTC. The chain has TRBV20-1 and TRBJ2-6; D is possibly TRBD2 (7 bases). V gave up 3 bases and J gave up 1 base, with 16 bases separating them. CDR3 length equals 17 residues. CDR1 and CDR2 from the germline V gene are DFQATT and SNEGSKA (reference sequence).

This clonotype appeared once. This chain links TRBV11-1 with TRBJ2-2; D may correspond to TRBD1 or TRBD2 (5 bases each). V was trimmed by 5 bases and J by 0 bases, leaving 25 bases between them. CDR3 size: 20 residues. CDR1 is SGHAT, CDR2 FQDESV, per germline (reference sequence). CDR3 coding DNA: TGTGCCAGCAGCCCCGTCGGAATACGACAGACTAAACCGAACACCGGGGAGCTGTTTTTT. As protein: CASSPVGIRQTKPNTGELFF.

The chain links TRBV2 to TRBJ2-5; TRBD2 might be the D (5 bases). The V end lost 3 bases, the J end lost 1 base, and 15 bases lay between the germline ends. Germline V gives CDR1 SNHLY, CDR2 FYNNEI. The length of the CDR3 is 16 residues. The CDR3 here is CASSDPRERVQETQYF. The CDR3 nucleotides are TGTGCCAGCAGTGATCCCAGAGAGAGGGTCCAAGAGACCCAGTACTTC.

This chain links TRBV7-9 with TRBJ2-5, with D possibly being TRBD2 (5 bases). Germline V lookup: CDR1 SEHNR, CDR2 FQNEAQ (reference sequence). There are 13 residues in the CDR3. V lost 5 bases and J lost 5, with 12 bases in between. CDR3 DNA: TGTGCCAGCAGCATCGGGGTCGGGGAGACCCAGTACTTC. As protein: CASSIGVGETQYF. Full variable domain (rest looked up from reference TRBV7-9 and TRBJ2-5): DTGVSQNPRHKITKRGQNVTFRCDPISEHNRLYWYRQTLGQGPEFLTYFQNEAQLEKSRLLSDRFSAERPKGSFSTLEIQRTEQGDSAMYLCASSIGVGETQYFGPGTRLLVL.

This chain connects TRBV9 to TRBJ2-1; D remains ambiguous. V lost 0 bases and J lost 4, with 11 bases in between. Germline CDR1 reads SGDLS; CDR2 reads YYNGEE. CDR3 length: 15 residues. CDR3 residues: CASSVATESYNEQFF. In nucleotides, the CDR3 is TGTGCCAGCAGCGTAGCTACGGAATCATACAATGAGCAGTTCTTC.

This clonotype has a count of ten or more. The CDR3 coding sequence is TGTGCCAGCAGTTTATCGCGGATCACTGAAGCTTTCTTT. Amino acids: CASSLSRITEAFF. This chain uses TRBV27 with TRBJ1-1; D is unresolved. CDR1 and CDR2 from the germline V gene are MNHEY and SMNVEV (reference sequence). With 0 bases removed from V and 4 bases from J, the gap between germline ends came to 6 bases. This CDR3 is 13 amino acids long.

This clonotype was recorded a few times. The chain combines TRBV2 with TRBJ2-1; D gene ambiguous. The V gene's germline CDR1 is SNHLY and CDR2 FYNNEI. This CDR3 has 14 residues. Trimming shortened V by 10 bases and J by 7 bases, and 20 bases separated the two germline ends. CDR3 protein: CATLGPSKGNEQFF. The CDR3 coding sequence is TGTGCCACCCTGGGCCCTTCCAAGGGAAATGAGCAGTTCTTC.

This clonotype was detected a few times. The chain uses TRBV2 and TRBJ1-4, with D hard to call. The CDR3 runs 11 residues. Germline loops: CDR1 SNHLY, CDR2 FYNNEI. Between the trimmed V and J ends, which lost 6 bases and 8 bases, there was a span of 7 bases. The CDR3, as DNA: TGTGCCAGCAGAACCAAAGAAAAACTGTTTTTT. Encoded protein: CASRTKEKLFF.

The chain joins TRBV7-9 to TRBJ1-2; D is unclear. CDR3 length equals 12 residues. The V gene lost 0 bases and the J gene lost 6 bases, with 5 bases spanning the gap. In germline, CDR1 is SEHNR, CDR2 FQNEAQ (reference sequence). The CDR3 nucleotides are TGTGCCAGCAGCTTAGCCGCTGATGGCTACACCTTC. This sequence encodes CASSLAADGYTF.